What follows are 4 T cell receptor beta chains derived from one specimen sequenced in a study of T cells and Merkel cell carcinoma outcomes. The repertoire was sequenced with immunoSEQ multiplex PCR; TCRdb's copy has only in-frame clones and lacks some. The table lists some 13,000 clones, 80% to 95% of them singletons. The sample consisted of tumor tissue from Merkel cell carcinoma. The receptors stem from a human donor with Merkel cell carcinoma.

The chain links TRBV18 to TRBJ1-1, with D tentatively TRBD1 (5 bases). Per germline, CDR1 KGHSH and CDR2 LQKENI. The ends were cut back, 3 bases at V and 6 bases at J, with 14 bases in the middle. The length of the CDR3 is 14 residues. For the CDR3, the DNA is TGTGCCAGCTCACCCGATACCGGGGCGGCTGAAGCTTTCTTT. Translation gives CASSPDTGAAEAFF.

This chain uses TRBV9 with TRBJ2-3, with D perhaps matching TRBD2 (6 bases). This CDR3 is 16 amino acids long. Germline V gene data show CDR1 as SGDLS and CDR2 as YYNGEE. Deletions cut 1 base from V and 4 bases from J, with 16 bases between. CDR3 in amino acids: CASSVRAGRNADTQYF. The CDR3, as DNA: TGTGCCAGCAGCGTAAGGGCGGGGCGCAACGCAGATACGCAGTATTTT.

V gene TRBV18 combines with J gene TRBJ1-1; D is undetermined. Trimming cost V 4 bases and J 0 bases, with 9 bases left between them. The CDR3 is 14 residues long. CDR1 is KGHSH, CDR2 LQKENI, per germline. CDR3 sequence (DNA): TGTGCCAGCTCACTGACCCACCTGAACACTGAAGCTTTCTTT. Its translation: CASSLTHLNTEAFF.

This clone was counted a single time. The junction departs from the called germline gene at one end, perhaps through a read error. The V call is TRBV18, the J call TRBJ2-4; D tentatively reads TRBD1 or TRBD2 (6 bases each). Germline CDR1 is KGHSH and CDR2 is LQKENI. This CDR3 contains 14 residues. The CDR3 DNA reads as TGTGTCAGCTCACCAGGGGAGGAAAAAAACATTCAGTACTTC. This sequence encodes CVSSPGEEKNIQYF.